This T cell receptor beta chain is from a study of blood T cell repertoires in COVID-19. CDR3 length: 15 amino acids. CDR1 LGHDT and CDR2 YNNKEL come from the germline V gene (reference sequence). The V and J ends lost 1 base and 5 bases, in that order; junction bases with no gene match: 5. Here immunoSEQ multiplex PCR was the method, and the copy in TCRdb shows in-frame clones only, minus some. The repertoire holds around 220,000 clones, with approximately 85% as singletons. Sequenced input: peripheral blood. The clonotype was recovered from a woman older than 75 with COVID-19, enrolled during active disease. The rearrangement uses TRBV3-1 (or the pseudogene TRBV3-2) and TRBJ1-1, with 9 bases fitting TRBD1. CDR3 sequence (DNA): TGTGCCAGCAGCCAAGGGGGACAGGGCTATACTGAAGCTTTCTTT. This encodes CASSQGGQGYTEAFF.